Shown below are 8 T cell receptor beta chains from a single sample sequenced in a study of cytomegalovirus exposure and HLA in healthy donors. The PCR ran on 60 Vbeta and 13 Jbeta primers. Sequencing was performed with immunoSEQ multiplex PCR; in TCRdb, only in-frame clones are kept and a portion is missing. The repertoire holds approximately 150,000 clones, roughly 87% seen once, with about 4% in the top ten. Sequenced: PBMCs. Every receptor here comes from a man in his forties or fifties in good health and CMV-seropositive.

The chain couples TRBV7-9 to TRBJ1-1, with D possibly matching TRBD1 (6 bases). CDR3 size: 16 residues. V lost 5 bases, J lost 5 bases, and 21 bases lay in between. Germline CDR1 is SEHNR and CDR2 is FQNEAQ (reference sequence). This chain's CDR3 is CASSTTAETGLTEAFF. The CDR3 DNA reads TGTGCCAGCAGCACCACCGCGGAAACAGGGCTGACTGAAGCTTTCTTT.

A few counts support this clone. The chain employs TRBV28 and TRBJ2-7; D may be TRBD2 (6 bases). Trimming cost V 7 bases and J 4 bases, with 17 bases left between them. Germline V gives CDR1 MDHEN, CDR2 SYDVKM. This CDR3 spans 14 amino acids. CDR3 sequence: CASNRRAIGYEQYF. The CDR3 DNA reads as TGTGCCAGCAATCGGAGGGCGATCGGGTACGAGCAGTACTTC.

The chain joins TRBV19 to TRBJ2-7; possibly TRBD1 for D (6 bases). The CDR3 is made up of 13 amino acids. Trimming pared 6 bases from V and 5 bases from J, leaving 14 bases between. CDR1 and CDR2 from the germline V gene are LNHDA and SQIVND (reference sequence). CDR3 residues: CASRSPSGDEQYF. CDR3 sequence (DNA): TGTGCCAGTAGGAGCCCATCAGGGGACGAGCAGTACTTC. The variable domain in full, with the rest retrieved from reference TRBV19 and TRBJ2-7, is DGGITQSPKYLFRKEGQNVTLSCEQNLNHDAMYWYRQDPGQGLRLIYYSQIVNDFQKGDIAEGYSVSREKKESFPLTVTSAQKNPTAFYLCASRSPSGDEQYFGPGTRLTVT.

By its share, this clone is medium-sized. This chain joins TRBV5-6 and TRBJ1-1; D gene ambiguous. V lost 1 base and J lost 1, with 8 bases in between. The CDR3 runs 14 residues. The V gene's germline CDR1 is SGHDT and CDR2 YYEEEE. The CDR3 region has the DNA TGTGCCAGCAGCTTGTTACAGAGGAACACTGAAGCTTTCTTT. Its translation: CASSLLQRNTEAFF.

This chain uses TRBV20-1 with TRBJ2-1; the match to TRBD2 covers 7 bases. J lost 10 bases, V lost 7 bases, and 7 bases had no gene match. Germline CDR1 and CDR2: DFQATT and SNEGSKA (reference sequence). The CDR3 length is 11 residues. The DNA for the CDR3 is TGCAGTGTCATAGCGGGTGAGGAGCAGTTCTTC. Amino acid sequence: CSVIAGEEQFF.

This clone was counted only a few times. The chain combines TRBV28 with TRBJ2-5; D not certain. The V and J ends lost 9 bases and 1 base respectively, with 9 bases between them. Per germline, CDR1 MDHEN and CDR2 SYDVKM. This CDR3 contains 12 residues. The DNA of the CDR3 is TGTGCCAGTTCGTCACTCCAAGAGACCCAGTACTTC. It is translated as CASSSLQETQYF.

This chain joins TRBV30 and TRBJ2-5; maybe TRBD2 (6 bases). This CDR3 is built from 17 residues. The germline gives CDR1 GTSNPN, CDR2 SVGIG (reference sequence). Trimming stripped 1 base from V and 1 base from J, with 19 bases between. CDR3 amino acids: CAWSEDLGGASQETQYF. The CDR3 region has the DNA TGTGCCTGGAGTGAAGATCTGGGCGGGGCAAGCCAAGAGACCCAGTACTTC.

V and J are TRBV15 and TRBJ2-1; tentatively, D is TRBD2 (7 bases). The CDR3 covers 16 residues. Germline V gene lookup returns CDR1 LNHNV and CDR2 YYDKDF (reference sequence). Trimming took 3 bases from V and 8 from J, leaving 20 bases between them. CDR3 residues: CATSRGRGIEGDEQFF. The CDR3 DNA follows: TGTGCCACCAGCAGGGGGAGGGGGATAGAAGGGGATGAGCAGTTCTTC.